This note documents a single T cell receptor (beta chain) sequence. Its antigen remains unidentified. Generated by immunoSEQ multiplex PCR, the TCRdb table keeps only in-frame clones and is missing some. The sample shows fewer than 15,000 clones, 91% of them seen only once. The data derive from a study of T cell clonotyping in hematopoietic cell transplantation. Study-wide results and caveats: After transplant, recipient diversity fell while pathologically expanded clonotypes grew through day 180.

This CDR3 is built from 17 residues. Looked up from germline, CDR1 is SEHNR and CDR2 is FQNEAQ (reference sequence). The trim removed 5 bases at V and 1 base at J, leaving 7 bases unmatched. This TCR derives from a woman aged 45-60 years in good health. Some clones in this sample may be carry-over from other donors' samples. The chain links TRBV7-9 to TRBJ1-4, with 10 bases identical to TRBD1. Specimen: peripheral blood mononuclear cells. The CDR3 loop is CASSAGTGVGTNEKLFF. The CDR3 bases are TGTGCCAGCAGCGCCGGGACAGGGGTTGGAACTAATGAAAAACTGTTTTTT.